The T cell receptor (beta chain) under discussion was sequenced for a study of blood T cells in healthy people across ages. This clonotype was observed a few times. It was with a sample-barcoded 5' primer and a J-beta primer mix that a second PCR of about 6 to 12 cycles was run. TCRdb recomputed calls from the 5' RACE reads with MiXCR, one row per CDR3 protein. The sample consists of fewer than 2,000,000 distinct CDR3 sequences, around 35% of them appearing once. The ends were cut back, 8 bases at V and 4 bases at J, with 9 bases in the middle. This CDR3 has 11 amino acids. Per germline, CDR1 SNHLY and CDR2 FYNNEI.

The receptor was isolated from a woman aged 25 to 39 in good health. Sequenced material: blood. The rearrangement joins TRBV2 to TRBJ2-7; possibly TRBD2 for D (5 bases). The CDR3 DNA reads TGTGCCAGCGGGAGTGAGTACGAGCAGTACTTC. Translation gives CASGSEYEQYF.